The clone carrying this TCR beta chain has a count of ten or more. Its matching antigen is unknown. These data originate in a study of CD8 T cells in ankylosing spondylitis. V lost 5 bases, J lost 0 bases, and 4 bases stayed unmatched. In germline, CDR1 is SGHTA, CDR2 FQGNSA. There are 15 residues in the CDR3. Via MiXCR, TCRdb re-called the 5' RACE reads, giving one row per CDR3 protein. There are roughly 220,000 distinct CDR3 sequences in the sample; over 9.5% occur only once, and 21% lies in the top ten. Whole-study results and caveats: Disease-associated clones were CD8+ and fairly uncommon in peripheral blood.

Source material: blood, either unsorted or a sorted T cell fraction (not recorded which). The sequence was collected from a male donor with ankylosing spondylitis or in good health (not recorded which). This chain links TRBV7-2 with TRBJ1-5; 7 bases fit TRBD1. The DNA of the CDR3 is TGTGCCAGCAGCCCCCGGGACAGTAGCAATCAGCCCCAGCATTTT. Its translation is CASSPRDSSNQPQHF.